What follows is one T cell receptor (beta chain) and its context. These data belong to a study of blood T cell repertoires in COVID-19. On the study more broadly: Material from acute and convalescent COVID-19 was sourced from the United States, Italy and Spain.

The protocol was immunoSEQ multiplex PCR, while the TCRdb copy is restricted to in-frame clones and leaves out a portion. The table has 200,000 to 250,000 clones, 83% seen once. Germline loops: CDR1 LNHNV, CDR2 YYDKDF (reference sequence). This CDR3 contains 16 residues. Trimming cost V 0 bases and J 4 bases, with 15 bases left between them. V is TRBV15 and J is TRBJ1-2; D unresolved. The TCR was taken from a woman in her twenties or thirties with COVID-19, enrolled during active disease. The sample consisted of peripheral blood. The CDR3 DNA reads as TGTGCCACCAGCAGAGATGGCGACCGAGGAAGCTATGGCTACACCTTC. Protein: CATSRDGDRGSYGYTF.